Listed below are T cell receptor beta chains from one sample, sequenced in a study of blood T cell repertoires in COVID-19. TCRdb's table, derived via immunoSEQ multiplex PCR, lists solely in-frame clones and lacks some. The top ten hold 7.5% of the sample, which has nearly 200,000 clones, 80% to 85% seen once. Sequencing used PBMCs or T cells enriched from blood (not recorded which). Source of these receptors: a man aged 40-49 years who had recovered from COVID-19. Both conserved end residues are part of each CDR3. The order of the fields is V gene, D gene, clone size, J gene, CDR3 DNA, CDR3 protein. A D gene is named only where the DNA matches it firmly. Not all rows give a size; the values are once, few, many and, for expanded clones, a class.

v_call: TRBV6-5; d_call: TRBD2; clone_size: -; j_call: TRBJ2-7; cdr3_nt: TGTGCCAGCAGAGCGGGGGCCTCAGGAGGAGAGCAGTACTTC; cdr3_aa: CASRAGASGGEQYF
v_call: TRBV7-8; d_call: -; clone_size: -; j_call: TRBJ1-1; cdr3_nt: TGTGCCAGCAGCTTAAATTTTGATAGGAACACTGAAGCTTTCTTT; cdr3_aa: CASSLNFDRNTEAFF
v_call: TRBV19; d_call: TRBD1; clone_size: -; j_call: TRBJ1-2; cdr3_nt: TGTGCCACCGGGGACACAGGGGGCAACGACTATGGCTACACCTTC; cdr3_aa: CATGDTGGNDYGYTF
v_call: TRBV10-3; d_call: TRBD1; clone_size: -; j_call: TRBJ2-7; cdr3_nt: TGTGCCATCACTAAGGGACAGGGCAACTCCTACGAGCAGTACTTC; cdr3_aa: CAITKGQGNSYEQYF
v_call: TRBV10-3; d_call: TRBD1; clone_size: -; j_call: TRBJ1-5; cdr3_nt: TGTGCCATCAGTTGGGGACAGGGCCTCAATCAGCCCCAGCATTTT; cdr3_aa: CAISWGQGLNQPQHF
v_call: TRBV2; d_call: TRBD1; clone_size: -; j_call: TRBJ1-1; cdr3_nt: TGTGCCAGCAGATCGGACAGGGGCGCCAACACTGAAGCTTTCTTT; cdr3_aa: CASRSDRGANTEAFF
v_call: TRBV5-4; d_call: TRBD1; clone_size: -; j_call: TRBJ2-7; cdr3_nt: TGTGCCAGCAGTCCCTACCCGGGACAGGTTAGTAACGAGCAGTACTTC; cdr3_aa: CASSPYPGQVSNEQYF
v_call: TRBV7-8; d_call: TRBD1; clone_size: few; j_call: TRBJ2-1; cdr3_nt: TGTGCCAGCAGGCCTAGAGGGACAGGGGGCAATGAGCAGTTCTTC; cdr3_aa: CASRPRGTGGNEQFF
v_call: TRBV6-4; d_call: -; clone_size: -; j_call: TRBJ1-1; cdr3_nt: TGTGCCAGCAGTGTAACAGGGAACACTGAAGCTTTCTTT; cdr3_aa: CASSVTGNTEAFF
v_call: TRBV18; d_call: -; clone_size: -; j_call: TRBJ1-4; cdr3_nt: TGTGCCAGCTCACTCTCCCCACCGGGAGGAAATGAAAAACTGTTTTTT; cdr3_aa: CASSLSPPGGNEKLFF
v_call: TRBV29-1; d_call: -; clone_size: -; j_call: TRBJ1-3; cdr3_nt: TGCAGCGTGGACACAGGCCTAAGTGGAAACACCATATATTTT; cdr3_aa: CSVDTGLSGNTIYF
v_call: TRBV4-1; d_call: -; clone_size: many; j_call: TRBJ1-5; cdr3_nt: TGCGCCAGCAGCCAAGATAGACAGTTCAATCAGCCCCAGCATTTT; cdr3_aa: CASSQDRQFNQPQHF
v_call: TRBV28; d_call: -; clone_size: -; j_call: TRBJ1-2; cdr3_nt: TGTGCCAGCACACCGACAGGCCTAGTCTATGGCTACACCTTC; cdr3_aa: CASTPTGLVYGYTF
v_call: TRBV27; d_call: -; clone_size: -; j_call: TRBJ2-7; cdr3_nt: TGTGCCAGCAGTTTTGCGCTCTCCTACGAGCAGTACTTC; cdr3_aa: CASSFALSYEQYF
v_call: TRBV18; d_call: TRBD1; clone_size: few; j_call: TRBJ1-6; cdr3_nt: TGTGCCAGCTCACCCAACGGGATTACAGGGGTGGGATCACCCCTCCACTTT; cdr3_aa: CASSPNGITGVGSPLHF
v_call: TRBV6-4; d_call: TRBD2; clone_size: few; j_call: TRBJ2-1; cdr3_nt: TGTGCCAGCAGTGACTCGACTAGCGGGGGGCACAATGAGCAGTTCTTC; cdr3_aa: CASSDSTSGGHNEQFF
v_call: TRBV7-2; d_call: TRBD1; clone_size: few; j_call: TRBJ1-6; cdr3_nt: TGTGCCAGCGGCAAACTGGACAGGGATTATTCACCCCTCCACTTT; cdr3_aa: CASGKLDRDYSPLHF
v_call: TRBV7-9; d_call: TRBD1; clone_size: few; j_call: TRBJ1-4; cdr3_nt: TGTGCCAGCAGCTTGGAGACAGGGCTCCTGGTTTTT; cdr3_aa: CASSLETGLLVF
v_call: TRBV4-1; d_call: -; clone_size: -; j_call: TRBJ1-4; cdr3_nt: TGCGCCAGCAGCCAAACCCAGGGTTCCGATGAAAAACTGTTTTTT; cdr3_aa: CASSQTQGSDEKLFF
v_call: TRBV2; d_call: -; clone_size: -; j_call: TRBJ1-5; cdr3_nt: TGTGCCAGCAGGGGAGATAGATTACCCTATCAGCCCCAGCATTTT; cdr3_aa: CASRGDRLPYQPQHF
v_call: TRBV4-1; d_call: -; clone_size: -; j_call: TRBJ1-5; cdr3_nt: TGCGCCAGCAGCCAACAGGGCTCTAGTCAGCCCCAGCATTTT; cdr3_aa: CASSQQGSSQPQHF
v_call: TRBV6-5; d_call: -; clone_size: -; j_call: TRBJ1-1; cdr3_nt: TGTGCCAGCAGTCAGGGGATCACTGAAGCTTTCTTT; cdr3_aa: CASSQGITEAFF
v_call: TRBV3-1/TRBV3-2; d_call: TRBD2; clone_size: -; j_call: TRBJ2-3; cdr3_nt: TGTGCCACCGGTGGGATAGCGGGGAACACAGATACGCAGTATTTT; cdr3_aa: CATGGIAGNTDTQYF
v_call: TRBV28; d_call: -; clone_size: -; j_call: TRBJ1-2; cdr3_nt: TGTGCCAGCAGTTTTCAATTGGGGGCTGGCTACACCTTC; cdr3_aa: CASSFQLGAGYTF
v_call: TRBV11-2; d_call: -; clone_size: -; j_call: TRBJ2-7; cdr3_nt: TGTGCCAGCAGCTTAGGAGGGCGCCTCGAGCAGTACTTC; cdr3_aa: CASSLGGRLEQYF
v_call: TRBV9; d_call: -; clone_size: -; j_call: TRBJ1-5; cdr3_nt: TGTGCCAGCAGCGTAGGGGGGGGCAATCAGCCCCAGCATTTT; cdr3_aa: CASSVGGGNQPQHF
v_call: TRBV7-9; d_call: -; clone_size: -; j_call: TRBJ1-1; cdr3_nt: TGTGCCAGCAGCTTAGCCCTGGGGGGGGGCACTGAAGCTTTCTTT; cdr3_aa: CASSLALGGGTEAFF
v_call: TRBV19; d_call: TRBD1; clone_size: -; j_call: TRBJ1-4; cdr3_nt: TGTGCCAGTAGTATAGTTGATGGGACAGGCGTCGAGAAACTGTTTTTT; cdr3_aa: CASSIVDGTGVEKLFF
v_call: TRBV12-3/TRBV12-4; d_call: -; clone_size: -; j_call: TRBJ1-5; cdr3_nt: TGTGCCAGCAGTCTGTCGTCTGATCAGCCCCAGCATTTT; cdr3_aa: CASSLSSDQPQHF
v_call: TRBV2; d_call: -; clone_size: -; j_call: TRBJ1-6; cdr3_nt: TGTGCCAGCCGCCGGGATACATTGGGTCCCCTCCACTTT; cdr3_aa: CASRRDTLGPLHF
v_call: TRBV28; d_call: TRBD2; clone_size: -; j_call: TRBJ2-2; cdr3_nt: TGTGCCAGCAGTTTGGGGCTAGCGGGGAACACCGGGGAGCTGTTTTTT; cdr3_aa: CASSLGLAGNTGELFF
v_call: TRBV2; d_call: -; clone_size: once; j_call: TRBJ2-2; cdr3_nt: TGTGCCAGCAGTGGTCGGCGGGGGCTTGAGCTGTTTTTT; cdr3_aa: CASSGRRGLELFF
v_call: TRBV6-4; d_call: -; clone_size: few; j_call: TRBJ2-3; cdr3_nt: TGTGCCAGCAGTGTTGGAGGGGACGCAGATACGCAGTATTTT; cdr3_aa: CASSVGGDADTQYF
v_call: TRBV5-1; d_call: TRBD2; clone_size: -; j_call: TRBJ2-5; cdr3_nt: TGCGCCAGCAGCTTGGCCGGTATGGGACTAGCGGGGGGAAGAGAGACCCAGTACTTC; cdr3_aa: CASSLAGMGLAGGRETQYF
v_call: TRBV21-1; d_call: -; clone_size: -; j_call: TRBJ2-1; cdr3_nt: TGTGCCAGCAGCAAAGGCAGGGTGAGGAATGAGCAGTTCTTC; cdr3_aa: CASSKGRVRNEQFF
v_call: TRBV7-8; d_call: -; clone_size: -; j_call: TRBJ1-1; cdr3_nt: TGTGCCAGCAGCTTCTTCGACAGGTTCATGAACACTGAAGCTTTCTTT; cdr3_aa: CASSFFDRFMNTEAFF
v_call: TRBV3-1/TRBV3-2; d_call: TRBD1; clone_size: -; j_call: TRBJ2-6; cdr3_nt: TGTGCCAGCAGCCAAGTTTGGGGACAGGGCCTCTCTGGGGCCAACGTCCTGACTTTC; cdr3_aa: CASSQVWGQGLSGANVLTF
v_call: TRBV5-6; d_call: TRBD1; clone_size: few; j_call: TRBJ1-2; cdr3_nt: TGTGCCAGCAGCCCTTGGACAGGGAGAATATACTATGGCTACACCTTC; cdr3_aa: CASSPWTGRIYYGYTF
v_call: TRBV3-1/TRBV3-2; d_call: -; clone_size: -; j_call: TRBJ1-1; cdr3_nt: TGTGCCAGCAGCCAAGAGCAAGGGGGCACTGAAGCTTTCTTT; cdr3_aa: CASSQEQGGTEAFF
v_call: TRBV3-1/TRBV3-2; d_call: -; clone_size: -; j_call: TRBJ1-5; cdr3_nt: TGTGCCAGCAGCCCCTTACAGGGTCAGCCCCAGCATTTT; cdr3_aa: CASSPLQGQPQHF
v_call: TRBV5-1; d_call: -; clone_size: -; j_call: TRBJ1-1; cdr3_nt: TGCGCCAGCAGCCCCTCGGGGGGTGGCACTGAAGCTTTCTTT; cdr3_aa: CASSPSGGGTEAFF
v_call: TRBV19; d_call: -; clone_size: -; j_call: TRBJ1-3; cdr3_nt: TGTGCCAGTAGTTCCTTCGGAAACACCATATATTTT; cdr3_aa: CASSSFGNTIYF
v_call: TRBV5-1; d_call: -; clone_size: -; j_call: TRBJ1-1; cdr3_nt: TGCGCCAGCAGCTTGGAGTTAGGGGGATCGACTGAAGCTTTCTTT; cdr3_aa: CASSLELGGSTEAFF
v_call: TRBV19; d_call: -; clone_size: -; j_call: TRBJ2-7; cdr3_nt: TGTGCCAGTAGTATTGCCGACGACTACTACGAGCAGTACTTC; cdr3_aa: CASSIADDYYEQYF
v_call: TRBV15; d_call: -; clone_size: once; j_call: TRBJ1-1; cdr3_nt: TGTGCCACCAGCAGAGAACAGCTGGGGAACACTGAAGCTTTCTTT; cdr3_aa: CATSREQLGNTEAFF
v_call: TRBV10-1; d_call: -; clone_size: many; j_call: TRBJ2-2; cdr3_nt: TGCGCCAGCAGCCGGACAGACACCGGGGAGCTGTTTTTT; cdr3_aa: CASSRTDTGELFF
v_call: TRBV19; d_call: -; clone_size: -; j_call: TRBJ1-1; cdr3_nt: TGTGCCAGTAGTATTAAGGCGGATACTGAAGCTTTCTTT; cdr3_aa: CASSIKADTEAFF
v_call: TRBV20-1; d_call: TRBD1; clone_size: -; j_call: TRBJ1-5; cdr3_nt: TGCAGTGCTAGTCGACAGGGAAGGGGTCAGCCCCAGCATTTT; cdr3_aa: CSASRQGRGQPQHF
v_call: TRBV3-1/TRBV3-2; d_call: TRBD1; clone_size: -; j_call: TRBJ1-1; cdr3_nt: TGTGCCAGCAGCCTAAAGACAGGGGGCGAGGAGGCTTTCTTT; cdr3_aa: CASSLKTGGEEAFF
v_call: TRBV4-1; d_call: -; clone_size: -; j_call: TRBJ1-2; cdr3_nt: TGCGCCAGCAGCCCCAGGACAGCCTTAACTAACTATGGCTACACCTTC; cdr3_aa: CASSPRTALTNYGYTF
v_call: TRBV5-1; d_call: TRBD1; clone_size: -; j_call: TRBJ1-2; cdr3_nt: TGCGCCAGCAGCGGGGACAGGGGAGACTATGGCTACACCTTC; cdr3_aa: CASSGDRGDYGYTF
v_call: TRBV10-3; d_call: -; clone_size: -; j_call: TRBJ1-5; cdr3_nt: TGTGCCATCAGGGGTGGTGCGGATCAGCCCCAGCATTTT; cdr3_aa: CAIRGGADQPQHF
v_call: TRBV7-9; d_call: -; clone_size: -; j_call: TRBJ2-7; cdr3_nt: TGTGCCAGCAGCTTAGTATCGTACGAGCAGTACTTC; cdr3_aa: CASSLVSYEQYF
v_call: TRBV28; d_call: TRBD1; clone_size: -; j_call: TRBJ1-2; cdr3_nt: TGTGCCAGCAGTCCAGGGACAGGCTTAAACTATGGCTACACCTTC; cdr3_aa: CASSPGTGLNYGYTF
v_call: TRBV28; d_call: -; clone_size: -; j_call: TRBJ2-3; cdr3_nt: TGTGCCAGCAGCGGGGGGACAATTACAGATACGCAGTATTTT; cdr3_aa: CASSGGTITDTQYF